This T cell receptor beta chain stems from a study of blood T cell repertoires in COVID-19 (dated by TCRdb to about 2020). In the study overall: Samples from collaborators originated in the United States, Italy and Spain and spanned both the acute and convalescent phases of COVID-19. The prospective study material was composed of cDNA or gDNA derived from T cells, B-cell-depleted T cells, or PBMCs. The dataset comprised deeply sampled blood TCRbeta repertoires from subjects exposed to, actively infected with, or recovered from COVID-19. The repertoires were made available in a free public database intended to serve as a resource for research on the immune response to SARS-CoV-2. Samples came from the ongoing ImmuneRACE study (first 160 participants) plus 1,254 subjects from 6 global collaborators. A de-identified subject ID, COVID-19 status, age in years and sex were almost always included in the sample metadata. Where available, HLA class I and class II types were obtained from metadata supplied by the sample provider rather than from assay-based typing.

On this clone itself: The antigen it recognizes is unknown. Per-nucleotide qualities are absent, and no much larger clonotype sits a single base away.

TCRbeta CDR3 regions were amplified from genomic DNA using the immunoSEQ Assay, a bias-controlled multiplex PCR. Turning to the authors' computational methods: The number of nucleated cells in each sample was estimated by amplification of reference gene primers within the assay. To quantify the absolute abundance of each unique TCRbeta CDR3 rearrangement, sequence reads were collapsed and filtered. For each sample, productive Simpson clonality was calculated as the square root of Simpson's diversity index over productive rearrangements. In its TCRdb copy, this immuneACCESS table keeps in-frame sequences only and misses some clones. Where compared with another copy, unresolved V genes explain less than half of these, and the others have no known cause. That table supplies the V and J calls and clone size; D and trimming were determined from the DNA. The table for this sample lists about 330,000 clones; about 82% of them were counted only once. Of the sample, 1.5% to 2% falls within the top ten clones.

Points the paper makes about the study in general: The quantity of clinical and demographic metadata differed by source and by participant and was supplied without curation.

Whole blood was collected in K2EDTA tubes by collaborating institutions according to the institutions' own protocols. For TCRbeta analysis, collaborators shipped samples in one of three forms: frozen whole blood, isolated PBMCs, or DNA extracted from either of those sample types. This receptor was identified in a woman aged 45-65 years with acute or convalescent COVID-19. The sequenced sample consisted of peripheral blood.

The CDR3 here reads CASSPKVVWTYSNQPQHF. The nucleotide sequence reads as follows: TGTGCCAGCAGTCCAAAGGTAGTGTGGACTTATAGCAATCAGCCCCAGCATTTT. The receptor chain draws on TRBV27 and TRBJ1-5; there is no confident call for the D gene. V was cut back by 5 bases and J by 0 bases, leaving a gap of 20 bases between them. The CDR3 runs 18 residues from the cysteine to the phenylalanine. Just the 54-base CDR3 DNA is kept, in frame starting at base 1. The germline V gene (reference sequence) supplies CDR1 MNHEY and CDR2 SMNVEV.